A single T cell receptor beta chain is shown here with its context. Its specificity is unknown. The junction and the germline gene differ at one end; a read error may be behind it. CDR3 length: 16 amino acids. CDR1 MDHEN and CDR2 SYDVKM come from the germline V gene. The TCR beta CDR3 regions underwent amplification using RNA transcripts as the source. An initial round of RT-PCR targeting the TCR CDR3 relied on the HTBI primer set. TCRdb ran MiXCR on the multiplex PCR reads and lists one entry per CDR3 protein. Among under 650,000 distinct CDR3 sequences listed, roughly 15% were seen once. This specimen belongs to a study of T cells in Graves' hyperthyroidism and ophthalmopathy. Study information: Peripheral blood specimens were obtained at initial diagnosis, prior to any treatment.

Uncontrolled infection, other autoimmune disease, pregnancy or lactation disqualified patients from enrolment. Study observations and caveats: With a median lead of around 5.9 months before onset, the model predicted ophthalmopathy. Among thyroid clonotypes expanded above 0.001, most also appeared in blood.

The chain combines TRBV28 with TRBJ2-1; 11 bases map to TRBD2. The sequenced sample was blood. This TCR was sampled from a woman aged 25 to 39 with Graves' hyperthyroidism. The chain's CDR3 is CASNPGLAVLYNERFF. The CDR3 bases are TGTGCCAGCAACCCGGGACTAGCGGTCCTCTACAACGAGCGGTTCTTC.